This T cell receptor beta chain originates from a study of CD8+ T cells in alopecia areata. Study-wide context: Treatment with tofacitinib (6 to 18 months) was followed by 6 months off drug.

The study, taken as a whole, reports: Greater clonality was observed in lesional scalp samples, especially alopecia totalis/universalis, versus normal scalp.

The sequencing template was cDNA reverse transcribed from extracted RNA. Sequencing was performed with immunoSEQ multiplex PCR; in TCRdb, only in-frame clones are kept and a portion is missing. The sample comprises approximately 150,000 clones, around 49% of which are singletons, and around 1% rests with the top ten. With respect to this clone: Its antigen is unknown.

Trimming shortened V by 3 bases and J by 7 bases, and 13 bases separated the two germline ends. The CDR3 spans 14 residues. CDR1 SGHAT and CDR2 FQNNGV come from the germline V gene. The sequence was obtained from a human donor with alopecia areata. The chain has TRBV11-2 and TRBJ2-1; possibly TRBD1 for D (6 bases). This material consisted of CD4+ T cells sorted from blood, taken at week 0. CDR3 sequence (DNA): TGTGCCAGCAGCTTGGGTTATCAGGGGAATGAGCAGTTCTTC. As protein: CASSLGYQGNEQFF.